The 29 T cell receptor beta chains listed next were all sequenced from one sample in a study of CD8 T cells in ankylosing spondylitis. TCRdb called the 5' RACE reads again in MiXCR, with one record for every CDR3 protein. Counted here are 290,000 or so distinct CDR3 sequences, roughly 20% occurring once; the ten biggest clones make up 3.5% to 4.5%. The specimen sequenced was blood, either unsorted or a sorted T cell fraction (not recorded which). These receptors were obtained from a female donor with ankylosing spondylitis or in good health (not recorded which).

The chain couples TRBV5-1 to TRBJ2-3, with TRBD2 as a possible D gene (5 bases). CDR1 is SGHRS and CDR2 is YFSETQ in the germline V gene. The V end lost 7 bases, the J end lost 6 bases, and 9 bases lay between the germline ends. The length of the CDR3 is 11 residues. The CDR3 sequence is CASGGGDTQYF. The CDR3, as DNA: TGCGCCAGCGGAGGAGGCGATACGCAGTATTTT.

The chain combines TRBV5-6 with TRBJ2-1, with 10 bases lining up with TRBD1. The CDR3 runs 17 residues. J gave up 1 base and V 3 bases, and 7 bases lay outside the gene matches. Germline V gene sequence: CDR1 SGHDT, CDR2 YYEEEE. The CDR3 DNA reads TGTGCCAGCAGCTCCCACCGGGACAGGGGATCCTACAATGAGCAGTTCTTC. Its protein product is CASSSHRDRGSYNEQFF. The whole variable domain, filled in from reference TRBV5-6 and TRBJ2-1, reads DAGVTQSPTHLIKTRGQQVTLRCSPKSGHDTVSWYQQALGQGPQFIFQYYEEEERQRGNFPDRFSGHQFPNYSSELNVNALLLGDSALYLCASSSHRDRGSYNEQFFGPGTRLTVL.

This clonotype has ten or more counts. The chain recombines TRBV20-1 with TRBJ2-5, with D uncertain. CDR3 length: 11 residues. V was pared by 3 bases and J by 0 bases, with 2 bases between. Germline V gene lookup returns CDR1 DFQATT and CDR2 SNEGSKA (reference sequence). The CDR3: CSASHQETQYF. The DNA of the CDR3 is TGCAGTGCTAGCCACCAAGAGACCCAGTACTTC.

The chain combines TRBV5-1 with TRBJ2-2; unclear D gene. The V and J ends lost 0 bases and 3 bases respectively, with 9 bases between them. This CDR3 has 15 residues. Per the germline V gene, CDR1 is SGHRS and CDR2 is YFSETQ. Here the CDR3 reads CASSLDSTYTGELFF. CDR3 DNA sequence: TGCGCCAGCAGCTTGGACTCTACTTACACCGGGGAGCTGTTTTTT.

V usage is TRBV12-3 or TRBV12-4 and J usage is TRBJ2-1; D remains ambiguous. Between the trimmed V and J ends, which lost 7 bases and 2 bases, there was a span of 12 bases. The CDR3 is 14 residues long. The CDR3, as DNA: TGTGCCAGCACTTTGCGCTCGACCTACAATGAGCAGTTCTTC. This codes for CASTLRSTYNEQFF.

This chain joins TRBV28 and TRBJ2-7; 7 bases fit TRBD2. Germline CDR1 MDHEN, CDR2 SYDVKM. The CDR3 sequence is 13 residues long. V dropped 11 bases and J dropped 2; count of bases not matched to a gene: 9. CDR3 protein: CASFGTKTYEQYF. The CDR3 DNA reads TGTGCCTCATTCGGGACTAAGACCTACGAGCAGTACTTC.

The chain links TRBV15 to TRBJ2-1; 7 nucleotides align to TRBD2. CDR1 LNHNV and CDR2 YYDKDF come from the germline V gene (reference sequence). V lost 3 bases to trimming and J lost 9 bases; unmatched junction nucleotides: 2. This CDR3 region has 12 residues. DNA of the CDR3: TGTGCCACCAGCAGGTGGGAGGGTGAGCAGTTCTTC. This translates into CATSRWEGEQFF.

This clonotype was found a few times. The J gene is TRBJ1-1, the V gene TRBV7-9, with D hard to call. V dropped 1 base and J dropped 6 bases, with 6 bases sitting between them. The germline V gene has CDR1 SEHNR and CDR2 FQNEAQ (reference sequence). The CDR3 loop spans 12 amino acids. The CDR3, as DNA: TGTGCCAGCAGCTTAGTCGGCCCTGAAGCTTTCTTT. Amino acid sequence: CASSLVGPEAFF.

V gene TRBV6-6 combines with J gene TRBJ2-3; unclear D gene. Looked up from germline, CDR1 is MNHNY and CDR2 is SVGAGI (reference sequence). V lost 5 bases, J lost 5 bases, and 8 bases lay in between. The CDR3 sequence is 12 residues long. The CDR3 DNA follows: TGTGCCAGCAGTCATCTCGTAGATACGCAGTATTTT. This sequence encodes CASSHLVDTQYF.

The chain's CDR3 is CASTMDRGGSPLHF. The CDR3 DNA sequence: TGTGCCAGCACCATGGACAGGGGAGGTTCACCCCTCCACTTT. J is TRBJ1-6 and V is TRBV2, with 9 bases matching TRBD1. Germline CDR1 SNHLY, CDR2 FYNNEI. This CDR3 contains 14 residues. After removal of 7 bases from V and 9 bases from J, the junction contained 7 bases not matched to a gene.

This clonotype was counted between two and nine times. This rearrangement joins TRBV28 to TRBJ2-7; D possibly corresponds to TRBD1 (5 bases). Germline V lookup: CDR1 MDHEN, CDR2 SYDVKM. V dropped 6 bases and J dropped 7 bases, with 10 bases sitting between them. CDR3 length: 11 residues. The CDR3 protein is CASRQVGEQYF. CDR3 in DNA: TGTGCCAGCAGACAGGTTGGGGAGCAGTACTTC. The entire variable domain, with the rest obtained from reference TRBV28 and TRBJ2-7, is as follows: DVKVTQSSRYLVKRTGEKVFLECVQDMDHENMFWYRQDPGLGLRLIYFSYDVKMKEKGDIPEGYSVSREKKERFSLILESASTNQTSMYLCASRQVGEQYFGPGTRLTVT.

V gene TRBV20-1 combines with J gene TRBJ1-5; TRBD1 matches 8 bases. Germline loops: CDR1 DFQATT, CDR2 SNEGSKA (reference sequence). The V and J ends lost 5 bases and 7 bases, in that order; junction bases with no gene match: 7. The CDR3 has 13 amino acids. CDR3 region: CSAWTGTVQPQHF. CDR3 nucleotide sequence: TGCAGTGCTTGGACAGGGACTGTCCAGCCCCAGCATTTT.

The chain uses TRBV25-1 and TRBJ2-2, with D uncertain. Deletions cut 4 bases from V and 5 bases from J, with 5 bases between. The CDR3 length is 12 residues. Germline V gene sequence: CDR1 MGHDK, CDR2 SYGVNS. This CDR3 is CASSVGTGELFF. DNA for the CDR3: TGTGCCAGCAGTGTGGGGACCGGGGAGCTGTTTTTT. The full variable domain, in which reference TRBV25-1 and TRBJ2-2 provide the parts outside the CDR3, is EADIYQTPRYLVIGTGKKITLECSQTMGHDKMYWYQQDPGMELHLIHYSYGVNSTEKGDLSSESTVSRIRTEHFPLTLESARPSHTSQYLCASSVGTGELFFGEGSRLTVL.

This clonotype was observed a few times. The genes are TRBV5-1 and TRBJ2-1; 13 bases align to TRBD2. With 4 bases clipped from V and 8 bases from J, the junction kept 6 bases outside the gene matches. This CDR3 has 15 residues. CDR1 SGHRS and CDR2 YFSETQ come from the germline V gene. CDR3 DNA sequence: TGCGCCAGCAGCCCTAGGACTAGCGGGAGTGATGAGCAGTTCTTC. Protein: CASSPRTSGSDEQFF.

The chain links TRBV20-1 to TRBJ2-1; 7 bases line up with TRBD2. The germline V gene has CDR1 DFQATT and CDR2 SNEGSKA (reference sequence). The CDR3 sequence is 17 residues long. J lost 0 bases, V lost 5 bases, and 13 bases had no gene match. In DNA, the CDR3 is TGCAGTGCTGCCTTTGGGGGAGGGATTATCTCCTACAATGAGCAGTTCTTC. Translation: CSAAFGGGIISYNEQFF.

V usage is TRBV28 and J usage is TRBJ2-7; TRBD1 matches 9 bases. CDR3 length: 15 amino acids. Germline assignment: CDR1 MDHEN and CDR2 SYDVKM. Unmatched junction bases numbered 6, after V lost 5 bases and J lost 1 base. The CDR3 DNA reads as TGTGCCAGCAGTCCCCTGACAGGGGGATCCTACGAGCAGTACTTC. As protein: CASSPLTGGSYEQYF.

This clonotype was counted between two and nine times. The chain uses TRBV4-3 and TRBJ2-7; TRBD2 matches at 11 bases. V shed 4 bases and J 10 bases; nucleotides not matched to a gene: 18. Germline assignment: CDR1 LGHNA and CDR2 YSLEER. This CDR3 region has 17 residues. The chain's CDR3 is CASSLGVAGGLGEKQYF. In nucleotides, the CDR3 is TGCGCCAGCAGCCTTGGGGTAGCGGGAGGGCTGGGCGAAAAACAGTACTTC.

The chain is built from TRBV5-6 and TRBJ1-2; the D is unclear. Germline CDR1 is SGHDT and CDR2 is YYEEEE. Trimming left V 0 bases short and J 8 bases short, with 11 bases between. The CDR3 totals 13 residues. CDR3 in DNA: TGTGCCAGCAGCTTGGTCCCGTTAGGGGGCTACACCTTC. The encoded protein is CASSLVPLGGYTF.

The chain has TRBV7-9 and TRBJ2-1, with 10 bases identical to TRBD1. Trimming removed 0 bases from V and 4 bases from J; junction bases left unmatched: 3. Per germline, CDR1 SEHNR and CDR2 FQNEAQ (reference sequence). The CDR3 is made up of 16 amino acids. DNA for the CDR3: TGTGCCAGCAGCTTAGCGGACAGGGGGGTGTACAATGAGCAGTTCTTC. Its protein product is CASSLADRGVYNEQFF.

This clonotype was seen a handful of times. The chain combines TRBV12-3 or TRBV12-4 with TRBJ2-7; D perhaps matches TRBD1 (6 bases). This CDR3 has 14 amino acids. V lost 7 bases to trimming and J lost 0 bases, with 13 bases between them. CDR3 coding DNA: TGTGCCAGCACACGGGACACGAGCTCCTACGAGCAGTACTTC. Residues: CASTRDTSSYEQYF.

This chain joins TRBV6-5 and TRBJ1-6; TRBD1 aligns across 7 bases. V dropped 2 bases and J dropped 9; count of bases not matched to a gene: 7. Germline assignment: CDR1 MNHEY and CDR2 SVGAGI. The CDR3 is 15 residues long. The CDR3 region is CASSYRTGESSPLHF. CDR3 DNA sequence: TGTGCCAGCAGTTACCGCACAGGGGAGAGTTCACCCCTCCACTTT.

This clonotype was observed a few times. One end of the junction fails to match germline, which may point to a read error. The chain uses TRBV7-6 and TRBJ2-5, with D possibly being TRBD1 (6 bases). CDR1 is SGHVS, CDR2 FNYEAQ, per germline. This CDR3 spans 16 amino acids. The chain's CDR3 is CASSFYRDPDQETQYF. As DNA, the CDR3 is TGTGCCAGCAGCTTCTACAGGGATCCCGACCAGGAGACCCAGTACTTC.

The V gene is TRBV5-6, the J gene TRBJ2-5; tentative D call: TRBD2 (6 bases). The CDR3 totals 13 residues. V shed 2 bases and J shed 5 bases, with 10 bases lying between them. Germline V CDR1 and CDR2: SGHDT, YYEEEE. The CDR3 sequence is CASSFGTLETQYF. In DNA form, the CDR3 reads TGTGCCAGCAGCTTCGGGACTTTGGAGACCCAGTACTTC.

There are many counts of this clonotype. V gene TRBV7-9 combines with J gene TRBJ2-1; perhaps TRBD2 as D (6 bases). The CDR3 covers 15 residues. The germline V gene encodes CDR1 SEHNR and CDR2 FQNEAQ (reference sequence). Trimming cost V 4 bases and J 1 base, with 11 bases left between them. The CDR3: CASSSTGGSYNEQFF. The CDR3 DNA reads as TGTGCCAGCAGCTCCACCGGGGGTTCCTACAATGAGCAGTTCTTC.

In regard to this clonotype: Germline and junction disagree at one end, which may indicate a read error. The chain employs TRBV7-9 and TRBJ2-7; the D is unclear. The CDR3 is 15 amino acids. Germline CDR1 reads SEHNR; CDR2 reads FQNEAQ (reference sequence). CDR3 coding DNA: TGTGCCAGCAGCTTAGTAGTAGGGCTGAGCTACGACCAGTACTTC. This encodes CASSLVVGLSYDQYF. Full variable domain (missing parts from reference TRBV7-9 and TRBJ2-7): DTGVSQNPRHKITKRGQNVTFRCDPISEHNRLYWYRQTLGQGPEFLTYFQNEAQLEKSRLLSDRFSAERPKGSFSTLEIQRTEQGDSAMYLCASSLVVGLSYDQYFGPGTRLTVT.

This clonotype showed up many times. V usage is TRBV20-1 and J usage is TRBJ2-1; 7 positions match TRBD2. The V gene end was trimmed by 0 bases and the J gene end by 4 bases; junction bases not matched to a gene: 9. This CDR3 region has 16 residues. Looked up from germline, CDR1 is DFQATT and CDR2 is SNEGSKA (reference sequence). The CDR3 region has the DNA TGCAGTGCTAGAGATGGGGCTAGCGGAGTTTACAATGAGCAGTTCTTC. This codes for CSARDGASGVYNEQFF.

This clonotype was counted ten times or more. The J gene is TRBJ2-1, the V gene TRBV12-3 or TRBV12-4; tentative D call: TRBD2 (5 bases). Trimming cost V 8 bases and J 3 bases, with 14 bases left between them. CDR3 size: 14 residues. The CDR3 protein is CASRWGAYYNEQFF. The CDR3, as DNA: TGTGCCAGCCGATGGGGAGCCTACTACAATGAGCAGTTCTTC.

The rearrangement uses TRBV7-2 and TRBJ2-3; tentatively, D is TRBD2 (6 bases). Per germline, CDR1 SGHTA and CDR2 FQGNSA. The length of the CDR3 is 16 residues. V was shortened by 1 base and J by 1 base, with 12 bases between the two germline ends. The CDR3 sequence is CASSLGGGEGTDTQYF. CDR3 coding DNA: TGTGCCAGCAGCTTAGGTGGAGGGGAGGGCACAGATACGCAGTATTTT.

CDR3 protein: CASSSRTGSMNTEAFF. CDR3 sequence (DNA): TGTGCCAGCAGTAGTCGGACAGGGTCCATGAACACTGAAGCTTTCTTT. The V gene is TRBV6-2 or TRBV6-3, the J gene TRBJ1-1; 8 bases are shared with TRBD1. The CDR3 totals 16 residues. CDR1 is MNHEY, CDR2 SVGEGT, per germline. J lost 0 bases, V lost 5 bases, and 8 bases had no gene match.